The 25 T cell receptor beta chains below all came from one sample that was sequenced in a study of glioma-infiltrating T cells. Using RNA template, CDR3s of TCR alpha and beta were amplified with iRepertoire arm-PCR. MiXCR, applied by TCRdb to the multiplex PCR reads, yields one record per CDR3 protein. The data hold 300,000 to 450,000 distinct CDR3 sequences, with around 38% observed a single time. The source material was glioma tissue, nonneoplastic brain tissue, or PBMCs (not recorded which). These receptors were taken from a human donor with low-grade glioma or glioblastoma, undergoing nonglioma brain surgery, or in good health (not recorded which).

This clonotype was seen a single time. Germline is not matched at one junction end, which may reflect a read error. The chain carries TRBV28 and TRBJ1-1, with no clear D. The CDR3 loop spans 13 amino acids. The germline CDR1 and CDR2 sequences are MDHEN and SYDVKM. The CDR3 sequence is CASRLALHTKAFF. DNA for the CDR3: TGTGCCAGCAGACTAGCCCTACACACTAAAGCTTTCTTT.

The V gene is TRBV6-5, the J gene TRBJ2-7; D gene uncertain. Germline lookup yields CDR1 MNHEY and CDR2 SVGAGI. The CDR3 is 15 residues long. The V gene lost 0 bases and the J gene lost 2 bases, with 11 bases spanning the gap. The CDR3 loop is CASSYSVRFTYEQYF. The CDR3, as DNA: TGTGCCAGCAGTTACTCCGTTCGGTTTACCTACGAGCAGTACTTC.

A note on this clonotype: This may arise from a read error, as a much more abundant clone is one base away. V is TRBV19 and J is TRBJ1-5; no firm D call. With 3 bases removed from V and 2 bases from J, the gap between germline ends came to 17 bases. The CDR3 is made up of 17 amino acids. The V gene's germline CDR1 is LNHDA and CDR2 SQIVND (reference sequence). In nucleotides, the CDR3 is TGTGCCAGTAGTATTGGGTACGGGTCCAAAGGCAATCAGCCCCAGCATTTT. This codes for CASSIGYGSKGNQPQHF.

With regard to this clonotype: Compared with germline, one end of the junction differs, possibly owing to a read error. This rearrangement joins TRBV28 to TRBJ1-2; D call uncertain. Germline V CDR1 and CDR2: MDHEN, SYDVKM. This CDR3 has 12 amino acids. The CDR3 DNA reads TGTGCCAGCAGTTTGGTACCCTATGGCTACATTTTC. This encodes CASSLVPYGYIF.

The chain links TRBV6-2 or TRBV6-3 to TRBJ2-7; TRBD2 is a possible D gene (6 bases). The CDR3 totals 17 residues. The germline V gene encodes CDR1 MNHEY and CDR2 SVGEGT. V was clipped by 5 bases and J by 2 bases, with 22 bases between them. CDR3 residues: CASSGWASASKAYEQYF. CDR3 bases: TGTGCCAGCAGTGGTTGGGCTAGCGCTTCGAAAGCCTACGAGCAGTACTTC.

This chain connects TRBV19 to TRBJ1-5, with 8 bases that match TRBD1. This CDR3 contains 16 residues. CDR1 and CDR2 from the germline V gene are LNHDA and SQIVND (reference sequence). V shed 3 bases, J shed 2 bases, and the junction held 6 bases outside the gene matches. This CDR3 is CASSIVQGARNQPQHF. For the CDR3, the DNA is TGTGCCAGTAGTATTGTCCAGGGGGCCCGCAATCAGCCCCAGCATTTT.

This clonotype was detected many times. In DNA form, the CDR3 reads TGTGCCAGCAGAGCGGGAGTTTACGAGACCCAGTACTTC. This translates into CASRAGVYETQYF. The rearrangement joins TRBV6-1 to TRBJ2-5; 8 bases map to TRBD2. The CDR3 runs 13 residues. Per germline, CDR1 MNHNS and CDR2 SASEGT. V shed 6 bases and J 5 bases; nucleotides not matched to a gene: 5.

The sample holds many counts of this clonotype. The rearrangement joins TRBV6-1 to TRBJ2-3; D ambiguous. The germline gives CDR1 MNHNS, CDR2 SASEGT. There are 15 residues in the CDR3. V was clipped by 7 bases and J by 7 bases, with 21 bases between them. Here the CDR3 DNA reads TGTGCCAGCAAAGGCGACAATCTGGTCGCCTATACGCAGTATTTT. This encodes CASKGDNLVAYTQYF.

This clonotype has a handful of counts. The CDR3 loop is CASQRAADTQYF. CDR3 nucleotides: TGTGCCAGTCAGCGGGCTGCAGATACGCAGTATTTT. The gene calls are TRBV7-9 and TRBJ2-3; weak D call: TRBD2 (6 bases). V was trimmed by 9 bases and J by 4 bases, leaving 11 bases between them. The CDR3 spans 12 residues. Germline V CDR1 and CDR2: SEHNR, FQNEAQ (reference sequence).

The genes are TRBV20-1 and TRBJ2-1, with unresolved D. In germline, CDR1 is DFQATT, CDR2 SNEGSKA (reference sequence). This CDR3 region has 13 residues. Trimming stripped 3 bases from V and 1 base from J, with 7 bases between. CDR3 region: CSASLVSYNEQFF. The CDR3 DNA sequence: TGCAGTGCTAGTCTAGTTTCCTACAATGAGCAGTTCTTC.

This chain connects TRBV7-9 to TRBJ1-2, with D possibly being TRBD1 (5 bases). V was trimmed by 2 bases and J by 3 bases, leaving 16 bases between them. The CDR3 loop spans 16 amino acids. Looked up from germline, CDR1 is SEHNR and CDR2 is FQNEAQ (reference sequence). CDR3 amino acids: CASSLPAGPRDYGYTF. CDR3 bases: TGTGCCAGCAGCTTACCCGCGGGACCAAGGGACTATGGCTACACCTTC. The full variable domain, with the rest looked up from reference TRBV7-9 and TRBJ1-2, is DTGVSQNPRHKITKRGQNVTFRCDPISEHNRLYWYRQTLGQGPEFLTYFQNEAQLEKSRLLSDRFSAERPKGSFSTLEIQRTEQGDSAMYLCASSLPAGPRDYGYTFGSGTRLTVV.

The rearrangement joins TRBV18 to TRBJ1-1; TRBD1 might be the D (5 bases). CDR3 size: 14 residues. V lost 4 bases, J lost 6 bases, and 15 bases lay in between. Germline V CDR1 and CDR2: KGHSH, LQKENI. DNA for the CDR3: TGTGCCAGCTCACAATACCCGGGGGACGCTGAAGCTTTCTTT. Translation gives CASSQYPGDAEAFF.

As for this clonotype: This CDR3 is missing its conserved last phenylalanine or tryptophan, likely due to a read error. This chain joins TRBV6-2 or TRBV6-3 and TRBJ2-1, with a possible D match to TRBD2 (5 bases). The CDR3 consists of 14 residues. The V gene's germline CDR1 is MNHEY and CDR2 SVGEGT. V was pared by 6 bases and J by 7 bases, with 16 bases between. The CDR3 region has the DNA TGTGCCAGCAGGTACAATCCCACTAGGAATGAGCAGTTCTCC. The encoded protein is CASRYNPTRNEQFS.

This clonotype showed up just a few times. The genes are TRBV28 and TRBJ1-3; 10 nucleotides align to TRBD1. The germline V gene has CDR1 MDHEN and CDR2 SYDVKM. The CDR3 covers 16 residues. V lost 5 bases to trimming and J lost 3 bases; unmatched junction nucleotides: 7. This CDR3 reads CASSLRDRGIGNTIYF. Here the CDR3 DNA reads TGTGCCAGCAGTCTGAGGGACAGGGGAATTGGAAACACCATATATTTT.

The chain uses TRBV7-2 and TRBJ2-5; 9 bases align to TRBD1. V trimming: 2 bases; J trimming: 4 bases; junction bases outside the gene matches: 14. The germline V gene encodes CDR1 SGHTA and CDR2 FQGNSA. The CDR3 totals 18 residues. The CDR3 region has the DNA TGTGCCAGCAGCTTACCGTACATACAGGGGGCGGGTACAGAGACCCAGTACTTC. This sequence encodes CASSLPYIQGAGTETQYF. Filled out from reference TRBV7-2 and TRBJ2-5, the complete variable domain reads GAGVSQSPSNKVTEKGKDVELRCDPISGHTALYWYRQSLGQGLEFLIYFQGNSAPDKSGLPSDRFSAERTGGSVSTLTIQRTQQEDSAVYLCASSLPYIQGAGTETQYFGPGTRLLVL.

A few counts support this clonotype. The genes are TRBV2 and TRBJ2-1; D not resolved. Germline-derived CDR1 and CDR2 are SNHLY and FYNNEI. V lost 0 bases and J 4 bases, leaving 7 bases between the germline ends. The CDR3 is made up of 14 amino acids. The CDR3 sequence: CASSEALQYNEQFF. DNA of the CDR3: TGTGCCAGCAGTGAAGCGCTCCAGTACAATGAGCAGTTCTTC.

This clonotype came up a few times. The CDR3 DNA reads TGTGCCAGCAGCTTAGGCCGATTACAGGAAGCTTTCTTT. Amino acids: CASSLGRLQEAFF. V is TRBV7-9 and J is TRBJ1-1, with D hard to call. CDR3 size: 13 residues. Germline CDR1 reads SEHNR; CDR2 reads FQNEAQ (reference sequence). V was pared by 1 base and J by 8 bases, with 11 bases between.

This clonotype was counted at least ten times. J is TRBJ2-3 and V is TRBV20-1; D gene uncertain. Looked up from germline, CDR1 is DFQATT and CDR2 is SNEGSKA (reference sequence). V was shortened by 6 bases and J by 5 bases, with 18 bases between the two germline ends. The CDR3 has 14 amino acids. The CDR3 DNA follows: TGCAGTGCGAGCAATCCACCAAGACAAGATACGCAGTATTTT. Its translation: CSASNPPRQDTQYF.

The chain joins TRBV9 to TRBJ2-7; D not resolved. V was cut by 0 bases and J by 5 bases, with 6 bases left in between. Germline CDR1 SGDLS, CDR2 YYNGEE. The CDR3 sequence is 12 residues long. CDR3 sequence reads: CASSVDGNEQYF. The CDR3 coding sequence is TGTGCCAGCAGCGTAGATGGAAACGAGCAGTACTTC.

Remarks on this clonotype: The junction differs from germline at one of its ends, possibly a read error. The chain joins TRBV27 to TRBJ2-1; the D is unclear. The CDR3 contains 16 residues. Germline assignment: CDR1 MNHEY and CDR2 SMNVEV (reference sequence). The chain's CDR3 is CASSPPGTSSCNEQFF. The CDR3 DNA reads TGTGCCAGCAGTCCTCCGGGCACGAGCTCCTGCAATGAGCAGTTCTTC.

The CDR3 DNA reads as TGCGCCAGCAGCCAACCAATTGCGGGAGTGAGGACAGATACGCAGTATTTT. This gives the protein CASSQPIAGVRTDTQYF. The rearrangement joins TRBV4-1 to TRBJ2-3; TRBD2 agrees at 7 bases. V was pared by 2 bases and J by 3 bases, with 11 bases of the junction left unmatched. CDR3 size: 17 residues. Per the germline V gene, CDR1 is MGHRA and CDR2 is YSYEKL.

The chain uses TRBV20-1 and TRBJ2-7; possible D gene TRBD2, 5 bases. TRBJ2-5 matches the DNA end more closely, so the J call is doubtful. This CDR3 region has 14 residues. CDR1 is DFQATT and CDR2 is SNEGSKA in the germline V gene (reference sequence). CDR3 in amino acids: CSARSLEGVETQYF. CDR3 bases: TGCAGTGCTAGAAGCCTAGAGGGAGTTGAGACCCAGTACTTC.

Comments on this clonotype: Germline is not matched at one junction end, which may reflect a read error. For the CDR3, the DNA is TGTGCCATCAGTGAATGGGACGGCTCGGGAGAGACCCAGTACTTC. It translates to CAISEWDGSGETQYF. This sequence joins TRBV6-1 and TRBJ2-5; D could derive from TRBD1 or TRBD2 (5 bases each). This CDR3 comprises 15 residues. Looked up from germline, CDR1 is MNHNS and CDR2 is SASEGT.

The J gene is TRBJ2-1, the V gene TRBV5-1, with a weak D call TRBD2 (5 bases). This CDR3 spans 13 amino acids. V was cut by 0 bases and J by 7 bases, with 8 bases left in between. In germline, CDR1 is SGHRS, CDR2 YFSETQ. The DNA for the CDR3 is TGCGCCAGCAGCTTGGGGGAGATGAATGAGCAGTTCTTC. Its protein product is CASSLGEMNEQFF.

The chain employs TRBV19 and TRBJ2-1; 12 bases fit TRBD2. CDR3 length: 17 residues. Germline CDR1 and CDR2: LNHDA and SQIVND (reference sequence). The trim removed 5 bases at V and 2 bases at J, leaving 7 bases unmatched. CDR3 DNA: TGTGCCAGTAGTTCCCGACTAGCGGGAGTAACCTACAATGAGCAGTTCTTC. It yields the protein CASSSRLAGVTYNEQFF.